A single sample is the source of the 15 T cell receptor beta chains below, sequenced in a study of breast tumors, draining lymph nodes, adjacent tissues. One entry per CDR3 protein results from TCRdb running MiXCR on the multiplex PCR reads. Of some 110,000 distinct CDR3 sequences listed, more than 30% are singletons. Samples came from axillary lymph nodes draining the breast cancer. The specimen sequenced was axillary lymph node tissue. The receptors come from a female donor with breast cancer. Some clones in this sample may be carry-over from other donors' samples.

This clonotype was counted a few times. This may be a read error: a much more frequent sequence differs by one nucleotide. The chain carries TRBV20-1 and TRBJ2-1; D is undetermined. The CDR3 consists of 12 residues. Germline assignment: CDR1 DFQATT and CDR2 SNEGSKA (reference sequence). The CDR3 spells CSGESRYNEPFF. The CDR3, as DNA: TGCAGTGGAGAGTCTAGATACAATGAGCCGTTCTTC.

This clonotype was seen at least ten times. The rearrangement joins TRBV11-3 to TRBJ2-3; D gene ambiguous. The CDR3 spans 14 residues. The germline V and J ends were trimmed by 1 base and 8 bases, with 13 bases remaining between them. From germline, CDR1 is SGHNT and CDR2 YENEEA. CDR3 sequence reads: CASSLGVGEATQYF. The CDR3 DNA follows: TGTGCCAGCAGCTTAGGGGTCGGCGAAGCTACGCAGTATTTT.

This clonotype was observed a few times. This chain connects TRBV7-9 to TRBJ2-2, with unresolved D. From germline, CDR1 is SEHNR and CDR2 FQNEAQ (reference sequence). This CDR3 is built from 15 residues. Trimming pared 5 bases from V and 4 bases from J, leaving 14 bases between. The CDR3, as DNA: TGTGCCAGCAGCCGGTCTTCCCGGCGCACCGGGGAGCTGTTTTTT. It specifies CASSRSSRRTGELFF. The full variable domain, rest sourced from reference TRBV7-9 and TRBJ2-2, is DTGVSQNPRHKITKRGQNVTFRCDPISEHNRLYWYRQTLGQGPEFLTYFQNEAQLEKSRLLSDRFSAERPKGSFSTLEIQRTEQGDSAMYLCASSRSSRRTGELFFGEGSRLTVL.

This clonotype was seen ten or more times. The chain joins TRBV4-3 to TRBJ2-7, with 8 bases matching TRBD1. This CDR3 is 15 amino acids long. V lost 0 bases to trimming and J lost 4 bases; unmatched junction nucleotides: 5. CDR1 and CDR2 (germline): LGHNA, YSLEER. The CDR3 sequence: CASSQDAGGLYEQYF. The CDR3 region has the DNA TGCGCCAGCAGCCAAGATGCAGGGGGCTTATACGAGCAGTACTTC.

This clonotype was counted at least ten times. The chain couples TRBV20-1 to TRBJ2-7, with D possibly being TRBD1 (5 bases). The ends were cut back, 6 bases at V and 0 bases at J, with 15 bases in the middle. This CDR3 is built from 14 residues. Germline CDR1 is DFQATT and CDR2 is SNEGSKA (reference sequence). CDR3 sequence reads: CSAPFRQNSYEQYF. In nucleotides, the CDR3 is TGCAGTGCCCCCTTTCGACAGAACTCCTACGAGCAGTACTTC.

The V call is TRBV27, the J call TRBJ2-1; unclear D gene. V was clipped by 6 bases and J by 2 bases, with 8 bases between them. This CDR3 has 13 amino acids. Germline CDR1 is MNHEY and CDR2 is SMNVEV (reference sequence). The CDR3 protein is CASRSGTYNEQFF. CDR3 in DNA: TGTGCCAGCAGGTCGGGCACCTACAATGAGCAGTTCTTC.

At least ten counts were recorded for this clonotype. This chain connects TRBV14 to TRBJ1-3; possibly TRBD1 for D (5 bases). V lost 4 bases and J lost 0, with 10 bases in between. CDR3 size: 15 residues. Per the germline V gene, CDR1 is SGHDN and CDR2 is FVKESK. CDR3 DNA sequence: TGTGCCAGCAGCCGGGACTCGAGCTCTGGAAACACCATATATTTT. Its protein product is CASSRDSSSGNTIYF.

This clonotype was seen ten or more times. The rearrangement links TRBV12-3 or TRBV12-4 to TRBJ1-5; D is undetermined. Deletions cut 3 bases from V and 5 bases from J, with 5 bases between. The CDR3 consists of 12 residues. The CDR3 DNA reads TGTGCCAGCAGTTTTTACGATCAGCCCCAGCATTTT. Translation gives CASSFYDQPQHF.

This clonotype was seen many times. CDR3 region: CASSLDRSSNYGYTF. The CDR3 DNA reads as TGCGCCAGCAGCTTGGACAGGTCTTCTAACTATGGCTACACCTTC. The chain recombines TRBV5-1 with TRBJ1-2, with a weak D call TRBD1 (5 bases). V gave up 0 bases and J gave up 0 bases, with 9 bases separating them. The V gene's germline CDR1 is SGHRS and CDR2 YFSETQ. The CDR3 contains 15 residues.

This clonotype was observed at least ten times. The chain couples TRBV15 to TRBJ1-2; D is undetermined. The CDR3 covers 16 residues. Germline lookup yields CDR1 LNHNV and CDR2 YYDKDF (reference sequence). Trimming cost V 0 bases and J 0 bases, with 11 bases left between them. This chain's CDR3 is CATSRDAQLTNYGYTF. The CDR3 coding sequence is TGTGCCACCAGCAGAGATGCGCAGCTAACTAACTATGGCTACACCTTC.

Remarks on this clonotype: At one of its ends the junction is not consistent with the germline gene, which may arise from a read error. The chain combines TRBV18 with TRBJ1-1; a weak D match, TRBD1 (6 bases). Germline assignment: CDR1 KGHSH and CDR2 LQKENI. This CDR3 contains 14 residues. In nucleotides, the CDR3 is TGTGCCAGCTCACCCCTCCCACAGGAGGGGGGTGCTGAATTT. Translated: CASSPLPQEGGAEF.

In regard to this clonotype: No DNA is shown, since the ends of the CDR3 on it are uncertain; the CDR3 is the one TCRdb lists. The rearrangement links TRBV7-9 to TRBJ1-3. The CDR3 is 18 amino acids in total, end residues counted. Looked up from germline, CDR1 is SEHNR and CDR2 is FQNEAQ (reference sequence). The CDR3 reads CASGAPTSSTSGGNTIYF.

This clonotype was counted ten times or more. The chain uses TRBV5-1 and TRBJ2-1; a possible D gene is TRBD2 (6 bases). The germline CDR1 and CDR2 sequences are SGHRS and YFSETQ. CDR3 length: 16 residues. Trimming removed 4 bases at V and 3 bases at J, with 17 bases between. CDR3 region: CASSISLEAGYNEQFF. Written as DNA, the CDR3 is TGCGCCAGCAGCATCTCGCTCGAAGCGGGCTACAATGAGCAGTTCTTC.

At least ten counts were recorded for this clonotype. One junction end does not reproduce the germline sequence, and a read error may be involved. The V gene is TRBV6-5, the J gene TRBJ2-7; 9 bases match TRBD1. The CDR3 extends over 14 amino acids. Germline V CDR1 and CDR2: MNHEY, SVGAGI. CDR3 nucleotides: TGTGCCAGCAGTCACTCGACAGGGGGCTACGAGCAGTACTTC. Translated, it gives CASSHSTGGYEQYF.

The rearrangement joins TRBV18 to TRBJ1-3; 7 bases map to TRBD1. Unmatched junction bases numbered 12, after V lost 1 base and J lost 3 bases. This CDR3 contains 18 residues. Germline assignment: CDR1 KGHSH and CDR2 LQKENI. CDR3 region: CASSPLGPGQRIGNTIYF. The CDR3, as DNA: TGTGCCAGCTCACCACTCGGACCGGGACAGCGTATTGGAAACACCATATATTTT.